The sequence of this TCR beta chain was determined in a study of spatial heterogeneity in lung cancer. J was trimmed by 4 bases and V by 2 bases; bases with no gene match: 3. Looked up from germline, CDR1 is SEHNR and CDR2 is FQNEAQ (reference sequence). The length of the CDR3 is 17 residues. The time point is: sample taken at primary tumor resection. Sequencing of whole RNA from tumor, nontumor lung or frozen PBMC involved no sorting. The study tagged each TCR cDNA molecule with a unique molecular identifier. Each CDR3 protein is one row after TCRdb ran MiXCR on the 5' RACE reads. The repertoire includes about 92,000 distinct CDR3 sequences, 10% to 15% of them detected once, and 35% to 50% sits in the top ten. This clonotype was found a few times.

Sample: PBMCs, taken at surgery. The sequence was collected from a male donor with early-stage non-small cell lung cancer. The V gene is TRBV7-9, the J gene TRBJ2-3, with 16 bases identical to TRBD2. CDR3 in amino acids: CASSLLGLAGGSDTQYF. In nucleotides, the CDR3 is TGTGCCAGCAGCTTATTGGGACTAGCGGGAGGGTCAGATACGCAGTATTTT.